This paragraph covers one T cell receptor (beta chain) sequence. The antigen is not known. The entry originates in a study of T cells in Graves' hyperthyroidism and ophthalmopathy. Study outcomes and limitations: Most clonotypes that expanded in the thyroid above 0.001 also showed up in blood.

J gave up 6 bases and V 3 bases, and 6 bases lay outside the gene matches. The CDR3 covers 16 residues. Germline V gives CDR1 SGDLS, CDR2 YYNGEE. Amplification targeted TCR beta CDR3 regions from RNA transcripts. HTBI primers were the set used in a first-round RT-PCR of the TCR CDR3. TCRdb re-called the multiplex PCR reads through MiXCR, storing one row per CDR3 protein. The sample consists of some 350,000 distinct CDR3 sequences, 15% to 19% of them appearing once. V and J are TRBV9 and TRBJ2-1; TRBD2 matches at 13 bases. Sequencing used blood. The TCR originated in a woman between 18 and 29 years old with Graves' hyperthyroidism that later progressed to Graves' ophthalmopathy. CDR3 residues: CASSAEGTSGINEQFF. CDR3 in DNA: TGTGCCAGCAGCGCAGAAGGGACTAGCGGGATCAATGAGCAGTTCTTC. The full variable domain, rest sourced from reference TRBV9 and TRBJ2-1, is DSGVTQTPKHLITATGQRVTLRCSPRSGDLSVYWYQQSLDQGLQFLIQYYNGEERAKGNILERFSAQQFPDLHSELNLSSLELGDSALYFCASSAEGTSGINEQFFGPGTRLTVL.